These T cell receptor beta chains were read from a single sample in a study of CD8 T cells in ankylosing spondylitis. TCRdb re-called the 5' RACE reads with MiXCR, one entry per CDR3 protein. The sample has 200,000 to 250,000 distinct CDR3 sequences, around 32% seen once; the top ten hold around 4.5%. The source material was blood, either unsorted or a sorted T cell fraction (not recorded which). The origin of the receptors is a male donor with ankylosing spondylitis or in good health (not recorded which). CDR3s include the opening cysteine and the closing phenylalanine or tryptophan. The D gene is left open where the match is weak. Clone size is not always given. Where it is, it says once, few, many or a class for expanded clones.

j_gene: TRBJ2-5
abundance: -
d_gene: -
v_gene: TRBV5-1
CDR3aa: CASSLSADQETQYF
CDR3nt: TGCGCCAGCAGCTTAAGTGCGGACCAAGAGACCCAGTACTTC

j_gene: TRBJ2-7
abundance: -
d_gene: -
v_gene: TRBV10-3
CDR3aa: CAISVGYDYEQYF
CDR3nt: TGTGCCATCAGTGTTGGCTACGACTACGAGCAGTACTTC

j_gene: TRBJ2-1
abundance: -
d_gene: -
v_gene: TRBV10-2
CDR3aa: CASSEGLSSYNEQFF
CDR3nt: TGCGCCAGCAGTGAGGGCTTGAGCTCCTACAATGAGCAGTTCTTC

j_gene: TRBJ1-5
abundance: few
d_gene: TRBD1
v_gene: TRBV20-1
CDR3aa: CSADGQENQPQHF
CDR3nt: TGCAGTGCTGACGGACAGGAAAATCAGCCCCAGCATTTT

j_gene: TRBJ2-5
abundance: -
d_gene: -
v_gene: TRBV4-2
CDR3aa: CASSQYPDGVETQYF
CDR3nt: TGTGCCAGCAGCCAATACCCGGACGGGGTAGAGACCCAGTACTTC

j_gene: TRBJ2-1
abundance: -
d_gene: -
v_gene: TRBV11-2
CDR3aa: CASSRDRSSYNEQFF
CDR3nt: TGTGCCAGCAGCAGGGACCGCTCATCCTACAATGAGCAGTTCTTC

j_gene: TRBJ2-7
abundance: -
d_gene: TRBD1
v_gene: TRBV12-3/TRBV12-4
CDR3aa: CASSSTGARTYEQYF
CDR3nt: TGTGCCAGCAGTTCCACAGGGGCGAGGACCTACGAGCAGTACTTC

j_gene: TRBJ2-3
abundance: few
d_gene: TRBD2
v_gene: TRBV5-5
CDR3aa: CASSLLAGEFNTQYF
CDR3nt: TGTGCCAGCAGCCTTCTAGCGGGGGAGTTCAATACGCAGTATTTT

j_gene: TRBJ2-1
abundance: -
d_gene: TRBD1
v_gene: TRBV5-1
CDR3aa: CASSLFLGQGRLNEQFF
CDR3nt: TGCGCCAGCAGCTTGTTCTTAGGACAGGGAAGGCTCAATGAGCAGTTCTTC

j_gene: TRBJ1-1
abundance: few
d_gene: -
v_gene: TRBV20-1
CDR3aa: CSAPTGAWGTEAFF
CDR3nt: TGCAGTGCCCCTACCGGGGCATGGGGGACTGAAGCTTTCTTT

j_gene: TRBJ2-7
abundance: few
d_gene: TRBD1
v_gene: TRBV15
CDR3aa: CATSTSRQGEQYF
CDR3nt: TGTGCCACCAGCACCTCACGACAGGGCGAGCAGTACTTC

j_gene: TRBJ2-7
abundance: few
d_gene: -
v_gene: TRBV5-1
CDR3aa: CASRLTDEQYF
CDR3nt: TGCGCCAGCAGGCTGACCGACGAGCAGTACTTC

j_gene: TRBJ1-5
abundance: many
d_gene: TRBD1
v_gene: TRBV20-1
CDR3aa: CSAGTGAEWPQHF
CDR3nt: TGCAGTGCTGGGACAGGGGCCGAGTGGCCCCAGCATTTT

j_gene: TRBJ2-1
abundance: -
d_gene: -
v_gene: TRBV12-3/TRBV12-4
CDR3aa: CASGPIVGFNEQFF
CDR3nt: TGTGCCAGCGGCCCGATAGTGGGGTTTAATGAGCAGTTCTTC

j_gene: TRBJ1-1
abundance: -
d_gene: -
v_gene: TRBV7-9
CDR3aa: CANGGSMNTEAFF
CDR3nt: TGTGCCAACGGGGGCAGCATGAACACTGAAGCTTTCTTT

j_gene: TRBJ2-2
abundance: -
d_gene: -
v_gene: TRBV3-1
CDR3aa: CASSPPSGRLTGELFF
CDR3nt: TGTGCCAGCAGCCCCCCCTCAGGGCGGCTCACCGGGGAGCTGTTTTTT

j_gene: TRBJ1-2
abundance: -
d_gene: -
v_gene: TRBV29-1
CDR3aa: CSVEDGRNYGYTF
CDR3nt: TGCAGCGTTGAAGATGGGCGGAACTATGGCTACACCTTC

j_gene: TRBJ2-7
abundance: -
d_gene: -
v_gene: TRBV20-1
CDR3aa: CSAVQGTYEQYF
CDR3nt: TGCAGTGCTGTACAGGGAACCTACGAGCAGTACTTC

j_gene: TRBJ2-7
abundance: few
d_gene: -
v_gene: TRBV6-1
CDR3aa: CASSNGGPVSYEQYF
CDR3nt: TGTGCCAGCAGCAACGGGGGCCCCGTCTCCTACGAGCAGTACTTC

j_gene: TRBJ1-6
abundance: -
d_gene: -
v_gene: TRBV20-1
CDR3aa: CSANDGSSYNSPLHF
CDR3nt: TGCAGTGCGAACGACGGGAGCTCCTATAATTCACCCCTCCACTTT

j_gene: TRBJ1-2
abundance: few
d_gene: TRBD1
v_gene: TRBV6-1
CDR3aa: CASSRDRVDYGYTF
CDR3nt: TGTGCCAGCAGCCGCGACAGGGTCGACTATGGCTACACCTTC

j_gene: TRBJ2-3
abundance: few
d_gene: TRBD2
v_gene: TRBV6-1
CDR3aa: CASSPGGDTDTQYF
CDR3nt: TGTGCCAGCAGCCCGGGGGGAGACACAGATACGCAGTATTTT

j_gene: TRBJ2-5
abundance: -
d_gene: -
v_gene: TRBV12-3/TRBV12-4
CDR3aa: CASSFGGASETQYF
CDR3nt: TGTGCCAGCAGTTTCGGCGGGGCCTCGGAGACCCAGTACTTC

j_gene: TRBJ2-1
abundance: -
d_gene: -
v_gene: TRBV15
CDR3aa: CATSSGYLNEQFF
CDR3nt: TGTGCCACCAGCAGCGGGTACTTAAATGAGCAGTTCTTC

j_gene: TRBJ2-1
abundance: -
d_gene: TRBD2
v_gene: TRBV6-1
CDR3aa: CASSEPGTKPYNEQFF
CDR3nt: TGTGCCAGCAGTGAACCCGGGACTAAACCTTACAATGAGCAGTTCTTC

j_gene: TRBJ2-7
abundance: many
d_gene: TRBD1
v_gene: TRBV20-1
CDR3aa: CSARDQGQGIHEQYF
CDR3nt: TGCAGTGCTAGAGATCAGGGACAGGGGATCCACGAGCAGTACTTC

j_gene: TRBJ2-7
abundance: -
d_gene: TRBD1
v_gene: TRBV20-1
CDR3aa: CSLAETGMPYEQYF
CDR3nt: TGCAGTCTGGCCGAGACAGGGATGCCCTACGAGCAGTACTTC

j_gene: TRBJ2-7
abundance: -
d_gene: TRBD1
v_gene: TRBV12-3/TRBV12-4
CDR3aa: CASSPGQVPGQYF
CDR3nt: TGTGCCAGCAGTCCAGGACAGGTACCGGGGCAGTACTTC

j_gene: TRBJ2-1
abundance: few
d_gene: -
v_gene: TRBV5-5
CDR3aa: CASSLNWGLFF
CDR3nt: TGTGCCAGCAGCTTAAACTGGGGCCTGTTCTTC

j_gene: TRBJ2-5
abundance: -
d_gene: -
v_gene: TRBV24-1
CDR3aa: CATSEGGFGETQYF
CDR3nt: TGTGCCACCAGTGAAGGGGGTTTCGGAGAGACCCAGTACTTC

j_gene: TRBJ1-4
abundance: -
d_gene: -
v_gene: TRBV5-1
CDR3aa: CASSLVRDTFEKLFF
CDR3nt: TGCGCCAGCAGCTTGGTTCGGGACACCTTTGAAAAACTGTTTTTT

j_gene: TRBJ2-7
abundance: few
d_gene: -
v_gene: TRBV27
CDR3aa: CASSRSNPDSSSYEQYF
CDR3nt: TGTGCCAGCAGTCGCTCGAATCCGGATTCAAGCTCCTACGAGCAGTACTTC

j_gene: TRBJ2-5
abundance: few
d_gene: -
v_gene: TRBV5-1
CDR3aa: CASSLASGETQYF
CDR3nt: TGCGCCAGCAGCTTGGCGTCAGGGGAGACCCAGTACTTC

j_gene: TRBJ2-7
abundance: -
d_gene: -
v_gene: TRBV29-1
CDR3aa: CSVAGNTYEQYF
CDR3nt: TGCAGCGTCGCAGGGAATACCTACGAGCAGTACTTC

j_gene: TRBJ1-6
abundance: -
d_gene: TRBD1
v_gene: TRBV27
CDR3aa: CASTRTGQGPSPLHF
CDR3nt: TGTGCCAGCACTAGAACCGGACAGGGGCCTTCACCCCTCCACTTT

j_gene: TRBJ2-2
abundance: few
d_gene: -
v_gene: TRBV18
CDR3aa: CASCGQGYTGELFF
CDR3nt: TGTGCCAGCTGTGGACAAGGGTACACCGGGGAGCTGTTTTTT

j_gene: TRBJ2-1
abundance: -
d_gene: -
v_gene: TRBV7-9
CDR3aa: CASSLIKGHNEQFF
CDR3nt: TGTGCCAGCAGCTTAATAAAAGGACACAATGAGCAGTTCTTC

j_gene: TRBJ2-3
abundance: -
d_gene: -
v_gene: TRBV28
CDR3aa: CASKGPYTDTQYF
CDR3nt: TGTGCCAGCAAGGGACCGTACACAGATACGCAGTATTTT

j_gene: TRBJ2-3
abundance: -
d_gene: TRBD1
v_gene: TRBV9
CDR3aa: CASSELQGDQDTQYF
CDR3nt: TGTGCCAGCAGCGAGTTACAGGGGGACCAGGATACGCAGTATTTT

j_gene: TRBJ2-1
abundance: -
d_gene: TRBD1
v_gene: TRBV7-8
CDR3aa: CASSLGQVPYNEQFF
CDR3nt: TGTGCCAGCAGCCTGGGACAGGTCCCCTACAATGAGCAGTTCTTC

j_gene: TRBJ1-1
abundance: few
d_gene: -
v_gene: TRBV20-1
CDR3aa: CSARAWGNTEAFF
CDR3nt: TGCAGTGCTAGGGCATGGGGGAACACTGAAGCTTTCTTT

j_gene: TRBJ2-5
abundance: few
d_gene: -
v_gene: TRBV20-1
CDR3aa: CSARPVETQYF
CDR3nt: TGCAGTGCCAGACCGGTTGAGACCCAGTACTTC

j_gene: TRBJ1-5
abundance: -
d_gene: TRBD1
v_gene: TRBV12-3/TRBV12-4
CDR3aa: CASSTLGGGNQPQHF
CDR3nt: TGTGCCAGCAGTACCCTAGGGGGCGGTAATCAGCCCCAGCATTTT

j_gene: TRBJ1-4
abundance: few
d_gene: TRBD1
v_gene: TRBV29-1
CDR3aa: CSVGQGGEKLFF
CDR3nt: TGCAGCGTTGGACAGGGCGGTGAAAAACTGTTTTTT

j_gene: TRBJ2-5
abundance: -
d_gene: -
v_gene: TRBV5-1
CDR3aa: CASKAGLPQETQYF
CDR3nt: TGCGCCAGCAAGGCAGGGCTCCCTCAAGAGACCCAGTACTTC

j_gene: TRBJ2-3
abundance: -
d_gene: TRBD2
v_gene: TRBV20-1
CDR3aa: CSARDRLLLASSTDTQYF
CDR3nt: TGCAGTGCTAGAGATCGCCTCCTACTAGCGTCTAGCACAGATACGCAGTATTTT

j_gene: TRBJ2-4
abundance: -
d_gene: -
v_gene: TRBV6-5
CDR3aa: CASGVAKNIQYF
CDR3nt: TGTGCCAGCGGGGTAGCCAAAAACATTCAGTACTTC

j_gene: TRBJ2-1
abundance: once
d_gene: -
v_gene: TRBV12-3/TRBV12-4
CDR3aa: CASSFTRGSRFF
CDR3nt: TGTGCCAGCAGTTTCACTAGGGGGAGTCGGTTCTTC

j_gene: TRBJ2-1
abundance: many
d_gene: TRBD2
v_gene: TRBV10-1
CDR3aa: CASSESGGGANEQFF
CDR3nt: TGCGCCAGCAGTGAGTCGGGCGGGGGGGCAAATGAGCAGTTCTTC

j_gene: TRBJ2-7
abundance: -
d_gene: -
v_gene: TRBV10-2
CDR3aa: CASSEIRSYGNSYEQYF
CDR3nt: TGCGCCAGCAGTGAGATAAGATCTTACGGTAATTCCTACGAGCAGTACTTC

j_gene: TRBJ2-1
abundance: few
d_gene: -
v_gene: TRBV12-3/TRBV12-4
CDR3aa: CASSFVPGPRRGDTYNEQFF
CDR3nt: TGTGCCAGCAGTTTTGTTCCCGGACCAAGACGGGGGGACACCTACAATGAGCAGTTCTTC